This is a list of T cell receptor beta chains from one sample in a study of blood T cells in healthy people across ages. TCRdb re-analysed the 5' RACE reads in MiXCR, keeping a single row per CDR3 protein. The sample lists around 1,600,000 distinct CDR3 sequences, 35% to 45% occurring once. The sample consisted of blood. All receptors derive from a woman between 18 and 29 years old in good health. The CDR3 runs from the conserved cysteine through the conserved F or W. D genes are given only for firm matches. Clone size is shown for a subset of rows, as once, few, many or a class of expanded clone.

cdr3_nt: TGTGCCAGCAGTTCCCAATTAAGGGAGCAGTTCTTC
cdr3_aa: CASSSQLREQFF
j_call: TRBJ2-1
d_call: -
clone_size: few
v_call: TRBV6-6

cdr3_nt: TGTGCCAGCAGGTTAGGAGGGTCCCCTGAAGCTTTCTTT
cdr3_aa: CASRLGGSPEAFF
j_call: TRBJ1-1
d_call: -
clone_size: -
v_call: TRBV25-1

cdr3_nt: TGCGCCAGCAGCTTGGAGCGCCCTCCAGCTTTCTTT
cdr3_aa: CASSLERPPAFF
j_call: TRBJ1-1
d_call: -
clone_size: -
v_call: TRBV5-1

cdr3_nt: TGTGCCAGTAGAGGAGGGACTATACAGCCCCAGCATTTT
cdr3_aa: CASRGGTIQPQHF
j_call: TRBJ1-5
d_call: -
clone_size: -
v_call: TRBV19

cdr3_nt: TGCAGCGTTTCTGTCTCGGGGCGACTAGGAGATACGCAGTATTTT
cdr3_aa: CSVSVSGRLGDTQYF
j_call: TRBJ2-3
d_call: -
clone_size: -
v_call: TRBV29-1

cdr3_nt: TGCAGCGTTGAAGATTGGAACGTTCTCCAGGCAGATACGCAGTATTTT
cdr3_aa: CSVEDWNVLQADTQYF
j_call: TRBJ2-3
d_call: -
clone_size: few
v_call: TRBV29-1

cdr3_nt: TGTGCCAGCAGGGACAGGGCCGTCACTGAAGCTTTCTTT
cdr3_aa: CASRDRAVTEAFF
j_call: TRBJ1-1
d_call: TRBD1
clone_size: -
v_call: TRBV7-9

cdr3_nt: TGTGCCAGCAGAGAAGGACGCAACAATGAGCAGTTCTTC
cdr3_aa: CASREGRNNEQFF
j_call: TRBJ2-1
d_call: -
clone_size: once
v_call: TRBV12-3/TRBV12-4

cdr3_nt: TGCAGCGCCACAATACGGACTAGCGGTCGGGATGAGCAGTTCTTC
cdr3_aa: CSATIRTSGRDEQFF
j_call: TRBJ2-1
d_call: TRBD2
clone_size: -
v_call: TRBV29-1

cdr3_nt: TGTGTCGGCAGCTTAGCACAAGGAGAGACCCAGTACTTC
cdr3_aa: CVGSLAQGETQYF
j_call: TRBJ2-5
d_call: -
clone_size: -
v_call: TRBV7-9

cdr3_nt: TGTGCCAGCAGCCAAGTCTCGGCAGGCTATGGCTACACCTTC
cdr3_aa: CASSQVSAGYGYTF
j_call: TRBJ1-2
d_call: -
clone_size: many
v_call: TRBV4-2

cdr3_nt: TGTGCCAGTAGCCACAGGGATAATAATGAAAAACTGTTTTTT
cdr3_aa: CASSHRDNNEKLFF
j_call: TRBJ1-4
d_call: -
clone_size: -
v_call: TRBV5-5

cdr3_nt: TGCGCCAGCAGCCAAGCGAACGCTAACATTCAGTACTTC
cdr3_aa: CASSQANANIQYF
j_call: TRBJ2-4
d_call: -
clone_size: -
v_call: TRBV4-1

cdr3_nt: TGCGCCAGCAGCCGACCCATAGGGTGGGAGCAGTACTTC
cdr3_aa: CASSRPIGWEQYF
j_call: TRBJ2-4
d_call: -
clone_size: -
v_call: TRBV4-1

cdr3_nt: TGTGCCAGCAGCGTAGACGGCGTGGGCACAGATACGCAGTATTTT
cdr3_aa: CASSVDGVGTDTQYF
j_call: TRBJ2-3
d_call: -
clone_size: -
v_call: TRBV9